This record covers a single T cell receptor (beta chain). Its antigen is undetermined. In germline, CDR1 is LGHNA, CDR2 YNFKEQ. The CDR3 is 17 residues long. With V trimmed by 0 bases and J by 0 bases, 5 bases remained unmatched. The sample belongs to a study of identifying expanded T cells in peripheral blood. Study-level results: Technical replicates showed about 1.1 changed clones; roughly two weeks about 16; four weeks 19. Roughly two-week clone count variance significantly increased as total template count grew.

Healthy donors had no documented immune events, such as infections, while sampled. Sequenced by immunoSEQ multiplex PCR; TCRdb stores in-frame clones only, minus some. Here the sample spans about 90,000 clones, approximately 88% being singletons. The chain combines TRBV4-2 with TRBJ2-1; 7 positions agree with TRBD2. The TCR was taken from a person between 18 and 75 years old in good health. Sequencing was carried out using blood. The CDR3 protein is CASSQEGAGLSYNEQFF. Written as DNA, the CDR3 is TGTGCCAGCAGCCAAGAGGGAGCGGGGCTCTCCTACAATGAGCAGTTCTTC.